These 15 T cell receptor beta chains were all obtained from the same sample, sequenced in a study of T cell responses to AZD1222 COVID-19 vaccine. Profiling relied on immunoSEQ multiplex PCR, and the TCRdb table lists in-frame clones only, not all of them. The sample has about 75,000 clones, 88% seen once. The sequencing here drew on peripheral blood, taken 28 days after the second dose of the MenACWY control vaccine. These receptors all come from an adult who received the MenACWY meningococcal vaccine as a control.

This chain's CDR3 is CASGMGSWATNEKLFF. The CDR3 DNA follows: TGTGCCAGCGGGATGGGGTCGTGGGCAACTAATGAAAAACTGTTTTTT. The V and J genes are TRBV28 and TRBJ1-4; D call uncertain. Trimming stripped 8 bases from V and 0 bases from J, with 16 bases between. Germline V gene lookup returns CDR1 MDHEN and CDR2 SYDVKM. The CDR3 is 16 residues long.

This chain links TRBV18 with TRBJ1-3, with D unresolved. The CDR3 length is 16 residues. V was pared by 0 bases and J by 0 bases, with 9 bases between. The V gene's germline CDR1 is KGHSH and CDR2 LQKENI. The CDR3 reads CASSPPTTISGNTIYF. DNA of the CDR3: TGTGCCAGCTCACCACCTACAACGATCTCTGGAAACACCATATATTTT.

This clone appeared a few times. The rearrangement joins TRBV11-1 to TRBJ2-3; D unclear. Germline CDR1 and CDR2: SGHAT and FQDESV (reference sequence). The CDR3 spans 13 residues. V was shortened by 1 base and J by 5 bases, with 7 bases between the two germline ends. The CDR3 region is CASSLVWEDTQYF. CDR3 nucleotides: TGTGCCAGCAGCTTAGTCTGGGAAGATACGCAGTATTTT.

V gene TRBV7-9 combines with J gene TRBJ1-2; tentative D call: TRBD1 (5 bases). Looked up from germline, CDR1 is SEHNR and CDR2 is FQNEAQ (reference sequence). The CDR3 has 18 residues. V lost 5 bases to trimming and J lost 0 bases, with 22 bases between them. CDR3 DNA: TGTGCCAGCAGCCTCCGGGAGGGCAGGGACCTCGCTAACTATGGCTACACCTTC. As protein: CASSLREGRDLANYGYTF. The complete variable domain, with remaining parts taken from reference TRBV7-9 and TRBJ1-2, reads DTGVSQNPRHKITKRGQNVTFRCDPISEHNRLYWYRQTLGQGPEFLTYFQNEAQLEKSRLLSDRFSAERPKGSFSTLEIQRTEQGDSAMYLCASSLREGRDLANYGYTFGSGTRLTVV.

This clone was recorded once. V gene TRBV27 combines with J gene TRBJ1-1; D ambiguous. The CDR3 sequence is 15 residues long. The germline CDR1 and CDR2 sequences are MNHEY and SMNVEV (reference sequence). Deletions cut 6 bases from V and 1 base from J, with 15 bases between. The CDR3 DNA reads TGTGCCAGCAGGAATCTACAAGCGAGGAACACTGAAGCTTTCTTT. It translates to CASRNLQARNTEAFF.

The chain carries TRBV19 and TRBJ2-7, with no clear D. Germline V lookup: CDR1 LNHDA, CDR2 SQIVND (reference sequence). The V and J ends lost 2 bases and 3 bases respectively, with 8 bases between them. The CDR3 is 13 residues long. The CDR3 loop is CASSIMGFYEQYF. The DNA of the CDR3 is TGTGCCAGTAGTATAATGGGTTTCTACGAGCAGTACTTC. Using reference TRBV19 and TRBJ2-7 for the parts outside the CDR3, the full variable domain is DGGITQSPKYLFRKEGQNVTLSCEQNLNHDAMYWYRQDPGQGLRLIYYSQIVNDFQKGDIAEGYSVSREKKESFPLTVTSAQKNPTAFYLCASSIMGFYEQYFGPGTRLTVT.

The gene calls are TRBV2 and TRBJ2-5, with D possibly being TRBD1 (7 bases). V was trimmed by 1 base and J by 2 bases, leaving 23 bases between them. The CDR3 totals 19 residues. CDR1 is SNHLY, CDR2 FYNNEI, per germline. Here the CDR3 reads CASSEGKGGAGQQQETQYF. In DNA, the CDR3 is TGTGCCAGCAGTGAAGGGAAAGGGGGCGCGGGGCAACAACAAGAGACCCAGTACTTC.

The chain carries TRBV28 and TRBJ1-2; D is unresolved. The CDR3 consists of 15 residues. CDR1 and CDR2 (germline): MDHEN, SYDVKM. The V end lost 2 bases, the J end lost 4 bases, and 14 bases lay between the germline ends. CDR3 nucleotides: TGTGCCAGCAGTTTAAGGACCTACTTAGCCTATGGCTACACCTTC. This translates into CASSLRTYLAYGYTF.

The rearrangement joins TRBV4-1 to TRBJ1-1; no firm D call. The ends were cut back, 3 bases at V and 11 bases at J, with 10 bases in the middle. The CDR3 length is 11 residues. Germline CDR1 MGHRA, CDR2 YSYEKL. CDR3 protein: CASSQDGWAFF. DNA of the CDR3: TGCGCCAGCAGCCAGGACGGCTGGGCTTTCTTT.

This rearrangement joins TRBV9 to TRBJ1-3; unclear D gene. The germline V and J ends were trimmed by 8 bases and 4 bases, with 13 bases remaining between them. The germline gives CDR1 SGDLS, CDR2 YYNGEE. This CDR3 has 13 residues. CDR3 coding DNA: TGTGCCAGTGGCCCGGCTGGAGGAAACACCATATATTTT. This codes for CASGPAGGNTIYF.

The chain links TRBV6-4 to TRBJ2-7; D gene unclear. V was cut by 6 bases and J by 4 bases, with 1 base left in between. CDR1 and CDR2 from the germline V gene are MRHNA and SNTAGT. This CDR3 has 9 amino acids. CDR3 amino acids: CASRYEQYF. The CDR3, as DNA: TGTGCCAGCAGGTACGAGCAGTACTTC.

The gene calls are TRBV5-6 and TRBJ1-2; D is ambiguous. The CDR3 has 14 amino acids. V lost 1 base and J 2 bases, leaving 9 bases between the germline ends. Germline assignment: CDR1 SGHDT and CDR2 YYEEEE. The CDR3 loop is CASSLYGFNYGYTF. The CDR3 DNA is TGTGCCAGCAGCTTGTACGGGTTCAACTATGGCTACACCTTC.

The chain links TRBV2 to TRBJ2-3; 13 bases agree with TRBD2. The CDR3 length is 17 residues. V lost 4 bases and J lost 0; bases outside the gene matches: 4. Germline values: CDR1 SNHLY, CDR2 FYNNEI. CDR3 coding DNA: TGTGCCAGCAGTGTGACTAGCGGGGGGACTAGCACAGATACGCAGTATTTT. Its translation: CASSVTSGGTSTDTQYF.

The chain employs TRBV6-5 and TRBJ1-6; 10 bases are shared with TRBD1. V lost 2 bases and J lost 6; bases outside the gene matches: 1. This CDR3 comprises 15 residues. Germline CDR1 and CDR2: MNHEY and SVGAGI. CDR3 protein: CASSYGQGGNSPLHF. DNA of the CDR3: TGTGCCAGCAGTTACGGACAGGGGGGTAATTCACCCCTCCACTTT.

The chain recombines TRBV2 with TRBJ1-2; D uncertain. The CDR3 runs to 12 residues. The germline CDR1 and CDR2 sequences are SNHLY and FYNNEI. Trimming took off 7 bases at V and 2 bases at J, with 8 bases between the two ends. CDR3 nucleotides: TGTGCCAGCAACAGCCAGAACTATGGCTACACCTTC. The encoded protein is CASNSQNYGYTF.